This paragraph reports one T cell receptor (beta chain). The antigen is unknown. This entry belongs to a study of a mutant IDH1 vaccine in newly diagnosed glioma. Study background: All eight of the vaccinations patients received fell in weeks 1, 3, 5, 7, 11, 15, 19 and 23. Vaccinations were initiated 4-6 weeks following radiotherapy alone, or were given together with temozolomide cycles.

Time point meaning: week 5, during vaccination. Each dose of the vaccine consisted of 300 ug of mutant IDH1 20-mer peptide, with topical imiquimod. CDR1 and CDR2 from the germline V gene are MNHNY and SVGAGI (reference sequence). This CDR3 has 15 amino acids. Trimming cost V 6 bases and J 5 bases; bases outside gene matches: 7. Data came from immunoSEQ multiplex PCR; TCRdb stores just in-frame clones and leaves some out. The sample records over 35,000 clones, roughly 92% being singletons. This specimen was PBMCs, taken from a glioma patient whose treatment included an IDH1 peptide vaccine. The genes are TRBV6-6 and TRBJ2-1; 10 bases are shared with TRBD1. This receptor was obtained from a man aged 45-60 years with glioma. This CDR3 is CASRATGTGDNEQFF. The CDR3 region has the DNA TGTGCCAGCAGAGCGACCGGGACAGGGGACAATGAGCAGTTCTTC.